This TCR beta chain was identified in a study of cytomegalovirus exposure and HLA in healthy donors. Germline trimming cut 5 bases from V and 4 bases from J; bases unmatched to any gene: 13. CDR1 is LNHNV and CDR2 is YYDKDF in the germline V gene (reference sequence). The CDR3 is 16 residues long. PCR amplification relied on 60 Vbeta primers (plus 13 Jbeta primers). Libraries were prepared by immunoSEQ multiplex PCR; TCRdb keeps only in-frame clonotypes and omits some of them. The repertoire holds over 70,000 clones, with 70% to 80% as singletons. The sample was PBMCs. The receptor comes from a man aged 25-45 years in good health and CMV-seropositive. This chain uses TRBV15 with TRBJ1-2; 7 positions match TRBD1. CDR3 coding DNA: TGTGCCACCAGCTATAGACAGGGTAATCTCCGCTATGGCTACACCTTC. The encoded protein is CATSYRQGNLRYGYTF.